This T cell receptor beta chain is drawn from a study of tumor-infiltrating lymphocytes in primary liver carcinoma. Findings of the study overall: Tumors reached a significantly greater top-250-clone fraction than blood did (p = 0.039).

Germline DNA was extracted too, while blood RNA derived from unsorted whole blood. Before any surgery took place, approximately 4 milliliters of peripheral blood were collected. TCR beta cDNA came from approximately 490 ng total RNA, primed with a constant-region primer. Modified slightly, ARM-PCR produced TCR beta libraries over three nested multiplex PCR rounds. Rounds one and two of PCR, each of roughly 11 cycles, were primed with TRBV1-TRBV30 forward primers and a C-beta reverse primer. TCRdb reanalysed the multiplex PCR reads using MiXCR and keeps one entry per CDR3 protein. Of some 180,000 distinct CDR3 sequences in the sample, 50% to 75% were seen once. This clonotype was seen just once. No antigen is known for it. A much larger clone sits a single nucleotide away, making a read error possible. Germline V gene lookup returns CDR1 ENHRY and CDR2 SYGVKD. This CDR3 has 15 residues.

The TCR was taken from a man aged 35-49 years with primary liver carcinoma and hepatitis B virus infection. The gene calls are TRBV10-3 and TRBJ2-3; 9 bases map to TRBD1. Sequencing was carried out using peripheral blood. The CDR3 spells CSIREQGAGTDTQYF. The CDR3 bases are TGTTCCATCAGGGAACAGGGGGCCGGCACAGATACGCAGTATTTT.